The 21 T cell receptor beta chains below all came from one sample that was sequenced in a study of control samples from healthy donors and cancer patients. Assay used: immunoSEQ multiplex PCR; TCRdb lists only in-frame clones, some missing. This table holds about 110,000 clones, 75% to 95% found once. The sample consisted of blood. All receptors come from a human donor in good health. The donor label of this sample is uncertain.

The V and J genes are TRBV19 and TRBJ1-4; the match to TRBD1 covers 11 bases. The V and J ends lost 6 bases and 7 bases, in that order; junction bases with no gene match: 7. The CDR3 consists of 15 residues. Germline CDR1 reads LNHDA; CDR2 reads SQIVND (reference sequence). The DNA of the CDR3 is TGTGCCAGTAGCGGACAGGGGGCTGGCGGTGAAAAACTGTTTTTT. It yields the protein CASSGQGAGGEKLFF.

The chain is built from TRBV27 and TRBJ1-1; 8 bases align to TRBD1. Looked up from germline, CDR1 is MNHEY and CDR2 is SMNVEV (reference sequence). CDR3 size: 15 residues. J was trimmed by 5 bases and V by 4 bases; bases with no gene match: 9. The CDR3 DNA is TGTGCCAGCAGTTCCTTGACAGGGGTGGGGACTGAAGCTTTCTTT. The encoded protein is CASSSLTGVGTEAFF.

This chain links TRBV5-1 with TRBJ2-3; 10 nucleotides match TRBD1. Germline lookup yields CDR1 SGHRS and CDR2 YFSETQ. The CDR3 is 15 residues long. The V gene end was trimmed by 1 base and the J gene end by 3 bases; junction bases not matched to a gene: 2. CDR3 sequence: CASSLRDRGTDTQYF. As DNA, the CDR3 is TGCGCCAGCAGCTTGCGGGACAGGGGAACAGATACGCAGTATTTT.

The V gene is TRBV29-1, the J gene TRBJ1-5; no clear D. The V and J ends lost 6 bases and 2 bases respectively, with 11 bases between them. The length of the CDR3 is 13 residues. Germline-derived CDR1 and CDR2 are SQVTM and ANQGSEA. The CDR3 loop is CSVTETGNQPQHF. CDR3 DNA: TGCAGCGTAACGGAGACGGGCAATCAGCCCCAGCATTTT.

The chain joins TRBV15 to TRBJ1-5, with 9 bases that match TRBD1. CDR3 length equals 15 residues. With V trimmed by 2 bases and J by 7 bases, 6 bases remained unmatched. Looked up from germline, CDR1 is LNHNV and CDR2 is YYDKDF (reference sequence). The DNA of the CDR3 is TGTGCCACCAGCAGACGGACAGGGGAACACCAGCCCCAGCATTTT. Protein: CATSRRTGEHQPQHF.

V gene TRBV11-3 combines with J gene TRBJ2-1; D uncertain. This CDR3 spans 12 amino acids. V was shortened by 0 bases and J by 9 bases, with 6 bases between the two germline ends. Per the germline V gene, CDR1 is SGHNT and CDR2 is YENEEA. This chain's CDR3 is CASSLDSGEQFF. For the CDR3, the DNA is TGTGCCAGCAGCTTAGATTCGGGTGAGCAGTTCTTC.

The rearrangement joins TRBV7-4 to TRBJ1-2; D call uncertain. From germline, CDR1 is SGHVT and CDR2 SQSDAQ. The CDR3 has 15 amino acids. Trimming removed 3 bases from V and 3 bases from J, with 14 bases in between. The CDR3 sequence: CASSFSVTRHYGYTF. The CDR3 DNA reads TGTGCCAGCAGCTTTTCCGTTACCAGACACTATGGCTACACCTTC.

V and J are TRBV4-2 and TRBJ2-3, with 9 bases matching TRBD2. The germline V gene encodes CDR1 LGHNA and CDR2 YNFKEQ. The CDR3 has 15 residues. Unmatched junction bases numbered 2, after V lost 0 bases and J lost 4 bases. CDR3 protein: CASSQEAGGPDTQYF. The CDR3 nucleotides read TGTGCCAGCAGCCAAGAGGCGGGGGGGCCAGATACGCAGTATTTT.

V usage is TRBV5-1 and J usage is TRBJ2-7, with 7 bases fitting TRBD2. Germline lookup yields CDR1 SGHRS and CDR2 YFSETQ. CDR3 size: 16 residues. Unmatched junction bases numbered 13, after V lost 4 bases and J lost 3 bases. CDR3 region: CASSLTASGSNYEQYF. In DNA form, the CDR3 reads TGCGCCAGCAGCCTGACGGCTAGCGGCTCGAACTACGAGCAGTACTTC.

This clone has just one count. The CDR3 reads CASSSAGLGAFF. Written as DNA, the CDR3 is TGTGCCAGCAGTTCAGCCGGTCTGGGAGCTTTCTTT. The rearrangement joins TRBV12-3 or TRBV12-4 to TRBJ1-1, with D hard to call. V was clipped by 4 bases and J by 10 bases, with 13 bases between them. The CDR3 loop spans 12 amino acids.

This chain connects TRBV6-5 to TRBJ1-5; TRBD1 matches at 7 bases. With V trimmed by 8 bases and J by 1 base, 8 bases remained unmatched. The CDR3 is made up of 15 amino acids. Germline loops: CDR1 MNHEY, CDR2 SVGAGI. Written as DNA, the CDR3 is TGTGCCAGCTCACACCAGGGGGGAAGCAATCAGCCCCAGCATTTT. Translated, it gives CASSHQGGSNQPQHF.

This sequence joins TRBV6-5 and TRBJ2-1; 9 bases agree with TRBD1. The junction had 7 bases not matched to a gene; V was cut back by 6 bases and J by 4 bases. The germline V gene has CDR1 MNHEY and CDR2 SVGAGI. This CDR3 has 15 amino acids. The CDR3, as DNA: TGTGCCAGCAGGCGGGGGACAGGGTTATACAATGAGCAGTTCTTC. Its translation is CASRRGTGLYNEQFF.

The chain recombines TRBV19 with TRBJ2-2, with TRBD1 matching 8 bases. The CDR3 totals 13 residues. The J segment lost 5 bases and the V segment lost 8 bases, leaving 4 bases of the junction unmatched. Per germline, CDR1 LNHDA and CDR2 SQIVND (reference sequence). In DNA form, the CDR3 reads TGTGCCAGTCGGGACAGGCCTACCGGGGAGCTGTTTTTT. It specifies CASRDRPTGELFF.

The V call is TRBV7-9, the J call TRBJ2-1; D possibly corresponds to TRBD1 (6 bases). The ends were cut back, 5 bases at V and 7 bases at J, with 18 bases in the middle. The length of the CDR3 is 15 residues. Germline CDR1 is SEHNR and CDR2 is FQNEAQ (reference sequence). The CDR3 nucleotides are TGTGCCAGCAGCCAAAGGACAGATACGGAGAATGAGCAGTTCTTC. Its translation is CASSQRTDTENEQFF.

The J gene is TRBJ2-2, the V gene TRBV2, with 8 bases fitting TRBD1. The CDR3 has 14 amino acids. The V gene's germline CDR1 is SNHLY and CDR2 FYNNEI. The ends lost 4 bases at V and 3 bases at J; junction bases unmatched: 1. The CDR3 here is CASSGTGYTGELFF. CDR3 coding DNA: TGTGCCAGCAGTGGGACAGGGTACACCGGGGAGCTGTTTTTT.

This clone has just one count. V gene TRBV5-1 combines with J gene TRBJ2-3; 9 bases line up with TRBD1. Germline CDR1 and CDR2: SGHRS and YFSETQ. The CDR3 contains 15 residues. The J segment lost 5 bases and the V segment lost 5 bases, leaving 9 bases of the junction unmatched. CDR3 region: CASSPGTGFRDTQYF. The CDR3 DNA follows: TGCGCCAGCAGTCCCGGGACAGGGTTTAGAGATACGCAGTATTTT.

The chain employs TRBV5-5 and TRBJ2-5, with D perhaps matching TRBD2 (5 bases). V lost 4 bases to trimming and J lost 1 base, with 14 bases between them. Per the germline V gene, CDR1 is SGHKS and CDR2 is YYEKEE (reference sequence). CDR3 length: 15 amino acids. CDR3 bases: TGTGCCAGCAGCCCGAATGTTGCGGGCCAAGAGACCCAGTACTTC. It specifies CASSPNVAGQETQYF.

The CDR3 spells CASSFPGVGDTEAFF. The CDR3 nucleotides are TGTGCCAGCAGCTTCCCGGGGGTTGGGGACACTGAAGCTTTCTTT. The chain carries TRBV5-4 and TRBJ1-1; tentatively, D is TRBD1 (5 bases). Per the germline V gene, CDR1 is SGHNT and CDR2 is YYREEE (reference sequence). The V gene lost 2 bases and the J gene lost 3 bases, with 14 bases spanning the gap. The CDR3 covers 15 residues.

This clone was observed once. V usage is TRBV11-2 and J usage is TRBJ1-3; 7 nucleotides align to TRBD1. The germline V gene encodes CDR1 SGHAT and CDR2 FQNNGV. V lost 7 bases to trimming and J lost 6 bases; unmatched junction nucleotides: 9. The length of the CDR3 is 14 residues. CDR3: CASNHDRVLNTIYF. In DNA form, the CDR3 reads TGTGCCAGCAACCACGACAGGGTCTTAAACACCATATATTTT.

This clone has a single count. The chain links TRBV11-2 to TRBJ2-4; 8 bases are a match to TRBD2. V gave up 8 bases and J gave up 6 bases; unmatched junction bases: 0. The germline gives CDR1 SGHAT, CDR2 FQNNGV. The CDR3 covers 11 residues. In DNA form, the CDR3 reads TGTGCCAGCCGGGAGGGAAACATTCAGTACTTC. It codes for CASREGNIQYF.

The V call is TRBV5-1, the J call TRBJ2-1; D not resolved. This CDR3 spans 12 amino acids. Trimming took 2 bases from V and 7 from J, leaving 7 bases between them. Looked up from germline, CDR1 is SGHRS and CDR2 is YFSETQ. The CDR3: CASSFTTNEQFF. Written as DNA, the CDR3 is TGCGCCAGCAGCTTTACTACGAATGAGCAGTTCTTC.